This TCR beta chain stems from a study of blood T cell repertoires in COVID-19. Study as a whole: Sample material is recorded as cDNA or gDNA derived from T cells, B-cell-depleted T cells, or PBMCs.

In the original processing: By means of reference gene primer amplification, nucleated cell counts were estimated. Using immunoSEQ multiplex PCR, the repertoire was profiled, and TCRdb retains in-frame clones only, with some absent. V, J and clone size were drawn from that table, and D and trimming were deduced from the DNA. Here the sample spans around 87,000 clones, approximately 80% being singletons. This clone appeared a few times. Germline values: CDR1 LGHDT, CDR2 YNNKEL (reference sequence). This CDR3 spans 18 amino acids. J gave up 0 bases and V 4 bases, and 11 bases lay outside the gene matches.

Sequencing was carried out using peripheral blood. The rearrangement uses TRBV3-1 (or the pseudogene TRBV3-2) and TRBJ1-3, with TRBD1 identical over 8 bases. The sequence was obtained from a human donor in a cohort sampled during active COVID-19. The CDR3 reads CASSPPRDRPGSGNTIYF. CDR3 nucleotides: TGTGCCAGCAGCCCACCCCGGGACAGGCCCGGCTCTGGAAACACCATATATTTT.